The rows below give T cell receptor beta chains drawn from one sample of a study of blood T cell repertoires in COVID-19. Profiled with immunoSEQ multiplex PCR; TCRdb holds only in-frame clones, not every one. Of roughly 240,000 clones in the sample, around 80% were seen once. Sequenced input: peripheral blood. These receptors all come from a woman of 80 years or more with acute or convalescent COVID-19. CDR3s include the opening cysteine and the closing phenylalanine or tryptophan. A D gene is named only where the DNA matches it firmly. Clone size is shown for a subset of rows, as once, few, many or a class of expanded clone.

TRBD1	-	TRBV19	TRBJ1-2	TGTGCCAGTAGCGAGCACAGGGGAGGCGACTATGGCTACACCTTC	CASSEHRGGDYGYTF
-	-	TRBV30	TRBJ1-1	TGTGCCTGGAGTGTTCTCGTTTCAGGGGCCACTGAAGCTTTCTTT	CAWSVLVSGATEAFF
-	-	TRBV29-1	TRBJ1-1	TGCAGCGTTGAAGGGATGGGCGCGGAAGCTTTCTTT	CSVEGMGAEAFF
TRBD1	-	TRBV2	TRBJ2-2	TGTGCCAGCAGTCGGGGACAGAGGTTCGGGGAGCTGTTTTTT	CASSRGQRFGELFF
TRBD1	many	TRBV6-5	TRBJ1-2	TGTGCCAGCAGGCAGGGACAGGCCTATGGCTACACCTTC	CASRQGQAYGYTF
-	once	TRBV6-4	TRBJ2-2	TGTGCCAGCAGTGTGGGTCCGGGTCGGGACACCGGGGAGCTGTTTTTT	CASSVGPGRDTGELFF
-	once	TRBV5-1	TRBJ2-3	TGCGCCAGCAGCTTGGATTTAAGCACAGATACGCAGTATTTT	CASSLDLSTDTQYF
TRBD1	-	TRBV7-2	TRBJ1-4	TGTGCCAGCAGGAAAGGGACAGGGGGTGAAAAACTGTTTTTT	CASRKGTGGEKLFF
-	-	TRBV5-8	TRBJ2-2	TGTGCCAGCAGCTCTACAGGTCACGCGAACACCGGGGAGCTGTTTTTT	CASSSTGHANTGELFF
-	-	TRBV9	TRBJ2-2	TGTGCCAGCAGCGTGCAAGCCTTCGCCGGGGAGCTGTTTTTT	CASSVQAFAGELFF
-	-	TRBV12-5	TRBJ1-5	TGTGCTAGTGGTTTGGTATCGGGGGAGAGCAATCAGCCCCAGCATTTT	CASGLVSGESNQPQHF
-	-	TRBV5-1	TRBJ1-1	TGCGCCAGCAGCTCAGGGATAATCGGGCTCACTGAAGCTTTCTTT	CASSSGIIGLTEAFF
TRBD1	few	TRBV9	TRBJ1-1	TGTGCCAGCAGCCACCAACAGGGGACTGAAGCTTTCTTT	CASSHQQGTEAFF
-	-	TRBV6-2/TRBV6-3	TRBJ2-1	TGTGCCAGCAGTCGTCTCGGGACACCATACAATGAGCAGTTCTTC	CASSRLGTPYNEQFF
-	few	TRBV18	TRBJ2-2	TGTGCCAGCTCAAGCTTAACGTTGGACACCGGGGAGCTGTTTTTT	CASSSLTLDTGELFF
-	-	TRBV7-2	TRBJ2-7	TGTGCCAGCAGCCGGTGGATCGGAGGGCCCCGTGGCGAGCAGTACTTC	CASSRWIGGPRGEQYF
TRBD1	-	TRBV6-4	TRBJ1-1	TGTGCCAGCAGTTTGACAGGGACGAACACTGAAGCTTTCTTT	CASSLTGTNTEAFF
-	-	TRBV29-1	TRBJ1-2	TGCAGCGCTTGGACAAATGGCTACACCTTC	CSAWTNGYTF
-	-	TRBV6-5	TRBJ2-7	TGTGCCAGCAGTAATGGGGGATCAGGGGAGAAGGAGCAGTACTTC	CASSNGGSGEKEQYF
-	-	TRBV5-4	TRBJ2-1	TGTGCCAGCAGCTTGGTTGGGCCGCCGGGAAATGAGCAGTTCTTC	CASSLVGPPGNEQFF
-	-	TRBV7-2	TRBJ1-5	TGTGCCAGCAGCCTCGGACATCAGGGGAGCAATCAGCCCCAGCATTTT	CASSLGHQGSNQPQHF
-	-	TRBV7-2	TRBJ2-5	TGTGCCAGCAGCCGGACCGGGACTGAAGGAGAGACCCAGTACTTC	CASSRTGTEGETQYF
-	once	TRBV7-6	TRBJ2-3	TGTGCCAGCAGCTTAGACGCGAGGGGGACGGGGACAGATACGCAGTATTTT	CASSLDARGTGTDTQYF